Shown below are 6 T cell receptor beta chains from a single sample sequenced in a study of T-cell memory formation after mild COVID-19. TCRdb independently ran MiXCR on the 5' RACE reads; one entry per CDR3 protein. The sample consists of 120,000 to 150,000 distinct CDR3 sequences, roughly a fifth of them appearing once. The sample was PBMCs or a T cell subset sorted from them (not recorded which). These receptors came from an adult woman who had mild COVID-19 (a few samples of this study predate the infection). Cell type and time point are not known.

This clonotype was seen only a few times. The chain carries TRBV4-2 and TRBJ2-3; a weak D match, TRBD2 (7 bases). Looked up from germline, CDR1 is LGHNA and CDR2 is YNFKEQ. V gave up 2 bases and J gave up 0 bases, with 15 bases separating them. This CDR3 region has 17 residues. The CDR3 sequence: CASSQLGAGASTDTQYF. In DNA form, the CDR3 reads TGTGCCAGCAGCCAATTGGGGGCGGGGGCGAGCACAGATACGCAGTATTTT.

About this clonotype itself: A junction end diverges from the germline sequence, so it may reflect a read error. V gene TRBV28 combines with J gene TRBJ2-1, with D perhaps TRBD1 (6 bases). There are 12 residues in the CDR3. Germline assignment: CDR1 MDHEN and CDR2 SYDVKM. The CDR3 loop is CASSLRGSRSGF. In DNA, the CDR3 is TGTGCCAGCAGCCTTAGGGGGTCGCGGAGCGGCTTC.

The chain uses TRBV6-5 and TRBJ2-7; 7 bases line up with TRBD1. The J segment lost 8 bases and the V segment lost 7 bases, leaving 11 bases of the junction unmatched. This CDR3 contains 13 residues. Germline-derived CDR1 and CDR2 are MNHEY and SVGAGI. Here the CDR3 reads CASNTGTERKQYF. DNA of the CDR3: TGTGCCAGCAATACCGGGACAGAAAGGAAGCAGTACTTC.

The CDR3 loop reads CASSLMGQVRNTQYF. In DNA, the CDR3 is TGTGCCAGCAGCTTAATGGGACAAGTCAGGAATACGCAGTATTTT. This chain links TRBV7-3 with TRBJ2-3; D perhaps matches TRBD1 (6 bases). V was trimmed by 1 base and J by 7 bases, leaving 15 bases between them. Per the germline V gene, CDR1 is SGHTA and CDR2 is FQGTGA. CDR3 size: 15 residues.

The CDR3: CAWSRASGGAYF. The CDR3 bases are TGTGCCTGGAGTAGGGCTAGCGGGGGGGCGTACTTC. This sequence joins TRBV30 and TRBJ2-5, with TRBD2 matching 12 bases. There are 12 residues in the CDR3. With 2 bases clipped from V and 13 bases from J, the junction kept 5 bases outside the gene matches. The V gene's germline CDR1 is GTSNPN and CDR2 SVGIG (reference sequence).

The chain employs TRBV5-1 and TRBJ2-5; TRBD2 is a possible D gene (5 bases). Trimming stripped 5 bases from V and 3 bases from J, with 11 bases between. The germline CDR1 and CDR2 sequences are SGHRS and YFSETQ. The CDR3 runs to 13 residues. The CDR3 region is CASSLSGEETQYF. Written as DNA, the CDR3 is TGCGCCAGCAGTCTGAGCGGCGAAGAGACCCAGTACTTC. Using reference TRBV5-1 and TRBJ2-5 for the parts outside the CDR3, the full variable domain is KAGVTQTPRYLIKTRGQQVTLSCSPISGHRSVSWYQQTPGQGLQFLFEYFSETQRNKGNFPGRFSGRQFSNSRSEMNVSTLELGDSALYLCASSLSGEETQYFGPGTRLLVL.